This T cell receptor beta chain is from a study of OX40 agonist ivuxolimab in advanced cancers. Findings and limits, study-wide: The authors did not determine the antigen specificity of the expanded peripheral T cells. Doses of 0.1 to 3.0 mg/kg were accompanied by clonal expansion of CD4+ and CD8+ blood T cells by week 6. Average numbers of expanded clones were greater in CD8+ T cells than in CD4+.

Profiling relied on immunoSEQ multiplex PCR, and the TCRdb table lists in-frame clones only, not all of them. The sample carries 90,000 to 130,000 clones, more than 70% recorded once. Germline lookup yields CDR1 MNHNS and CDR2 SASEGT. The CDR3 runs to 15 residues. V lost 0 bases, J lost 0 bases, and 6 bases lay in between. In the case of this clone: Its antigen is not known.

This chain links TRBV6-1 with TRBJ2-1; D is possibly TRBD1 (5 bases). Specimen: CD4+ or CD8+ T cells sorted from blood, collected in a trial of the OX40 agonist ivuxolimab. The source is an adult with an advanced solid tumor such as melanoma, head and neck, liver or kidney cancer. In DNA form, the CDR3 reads TGTGCCAGCAGTGAAGCTACAGGCTCCTACAATGAGCAGTTCTTC. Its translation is CASSEATGSYNEQFF.